The text below deals with one T cell receptor (beta chain). What it binds is not known. The data were obtained in a study of T cell repertoires and HLA-DP antigens. For the study at large: Average DNA input: 218.4 ng for CD137+CD4+ sorts, around 1,200 ng pre-culture.

Notes on the study in general: A non-physiological HeLa system presented antigen to total CD4+ responders. Naive and memory CD4+ cells were analysed together, not apart.

The table came from immunoSEQ multiplex PCR; TCRdb's copy has only in-frame clones and leaves some out. The table includes 75,000 to 90,000 clones, more than 75% detected once. The V gene lost 2 bases and the J gene lost 0 bases, with 15 bases spanning the gap. The CDR3 runs 17 residues. Per germline, CDR1 SGHDT and CDR2 YYEEEE. Sequenced input: CD4+ T cells from PBMCs. The rearrangement links TRBV5-6 to TRBJ1-5; D not certain. This TCR was sampled from a man aged 45-65 years in good health and CMV-seronegative. The CDR3 loop reads CASSLFGPEYSNQPQHF. The DNA of the CDR3 is TGTGCCAGCAGCTTATTTGGGCCAGAGTATAGCAATCAGCCCCAGCATTTT.